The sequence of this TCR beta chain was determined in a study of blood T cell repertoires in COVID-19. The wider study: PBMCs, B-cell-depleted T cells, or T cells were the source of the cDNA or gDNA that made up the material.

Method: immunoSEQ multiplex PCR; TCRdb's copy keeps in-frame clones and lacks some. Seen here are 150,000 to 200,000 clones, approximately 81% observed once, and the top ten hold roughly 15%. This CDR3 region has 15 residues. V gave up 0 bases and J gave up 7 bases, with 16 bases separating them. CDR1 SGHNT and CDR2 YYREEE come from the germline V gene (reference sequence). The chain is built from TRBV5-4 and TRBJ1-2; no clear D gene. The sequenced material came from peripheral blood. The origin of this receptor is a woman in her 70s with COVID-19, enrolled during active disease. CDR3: CASSLESAIAGGYTF. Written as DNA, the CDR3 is TGTGCCAGCAGCTTGGAATCGGCAATAGCTGGTGGCTACACCTTC.